What follows are 21 T cell receptor beta chains derived from one specimen sequenced in a study of T cells in Graves' hyperthyroidism and ophthalmopathy. Amplified TCR beta CDR3 regions derived from RNA transcripts. Carried out on the TCR CDR3, a first-round RT-PCR used the HTBI primer set. TCRdb re-called the multiplex PCR reads with MiXCR, one entry per CDR3 protein. The table records some 300,000 distinct CDR3 sequences, less than 20% of them present only once. Sequenced sample: blood. These TCRs come from a man between 50 and 59 years old with Graves' ophthalmopathy.

A remark on this clonotype: A read error may produce the germline difference seen at one junction end. This chain connects TRBV2 to TRBJ2-2; TRBD1 matches 7 bases. Germline-derived CDR1 and CDR2 are SNHLY and FYNNEI. This CDR3 region has 13 residues. The CDR3 nucleotides read TGTGCCAACAGTATGACAGGGTCCGAGGAGCTGTTTTTT. This gives the protein CANSMTGSEELFF.

This chain uses TRBV19 with TRBJ2-3; possibly TRBD2 for D (6 bases). V lost 5 bases and J lost 2, with 14 bases in between. The germline V gene has CDR1 LNHDA and CDR2 SQIVND (reference sequence). There are 15 residues in the CDR3. CDR3 nucleotides: TGTGCCAGTAGTCCTAAAGCGGGCGTCACAGATACGCAGTATTTT. Protein: CASSPKAGVTDTQYF.

This clonotype came up a few times. J is TRBJ2-1 and V is TRBV15, with TRBD1 matching over 7 bases. This CDR3 region has 13 residues. Germline trimming cut 3 bases from V and 5 bases from J; bases unmatched to any gene: 1. CDR1 and CDR2 (germline): LNHNV, YYDKDF (reference sequence). CDR3 amino acids: CATSRGQNNEQFF. For the CDR3, the DNA is TGTGCCACCAGCAGGGGACAGAACAATGAGCAGTTCTTC. The full variable domain, with the rest looked up from reference TRBV15 and TRBJ2-1, is DAMVIQNPRYQVTQFGKPVTLSCSQTLNHNVMYWYQQKSSQAPKLLFHYYDKDFNNEADTPDNFQSRRPNTSFCFLDIRSPGLGDTAMYLCATSRGQNNEQFFGPGTRLTVL.

The CDR3 DNA reads as TGTGCCAGCAGCCCCGCTAGCGGGAGGTCCTACGAGCAGTACTTC. This translates into CASSPASGRSYEQYF. The genes are TRBV9 and TRBJ2-7; 11 bases agree with TRBD2. Germline trimming cut 4 bases from V and 1 base from J; bases unmatched to any gene: 4. Per germline, CDR1 SGDLS and CDR2 YYNGEE. The CDR3 has 15 amino acids.

This clonotype was seen a few times. A single base separates this from a much larger clone, so it may be a read error. The chain couples TRBV6-1 to TRBJ1-1; 7 bases are a match to TRBD1. J lost 0 bases, V lost 5 bases, and 15 bases had no gene match. The CDR3 spans 18 residues. From germline, CDR1 is MNHNS and CDR2 SASEGT. CDR3 amino acids: CASSPSLRGRSMNTEAFF. CDR3 coding DNA: TGTGCCAGCAGTCCCTCTTTAAGGGGGCGTTCAATGAACACTGAAGCTTTCTTT.

The chain has TRBV20-1 and TRBJ1-6; TRBD1 matches at 8 bases. Germline V gene lookup returns CDR1 DFQATT and CDR2 SNEGSKA (reference sequence). V dropped 8 bases and J dropped 7; count of bases not matched to a gene: 10. The CDR3 contains 14 residues. The CDR3 nucleotides read TGCAGTCCACAGACAGGGGCCGGGAATTCACCCCTCCACTTT. This encodes CSPQTGAGNSPLHF.

The V call is TRBV5-1, the J call TRBJ1-2; TRBD1 is a possible D gene (5 bases). The CDR3 has 13 residues. CDR1 and CDR2 (germline): SGHRS, YFSETQ. V gave up 4 bases and J gave up 0 bases, with 7 bases separating them. The CDR3 loop is CASSQGSNYGYTF. For the CDR3, the DNA is TGCGCCAGCAGCCAGGGTTCTAACTATGGCTACACCTTC.

This clonotype was seen at least ten times. The chain links TRBV28 to TRBJ2-1; maybe TRBD2 (6 bases). V was pared by 10 bases and J by 1 base, with 20 bases between. This CDR3 contains 16 residues. From germline, CDR1 is MDHEN and CDR2 SYDVKM. The CDR3 loop is CATNSGGLGSYNEQFF. In DNA, the CDR3 is TGTGCCACGAACTCCGGGGGACTGGGGTCCTACAATGAGCAGTTCTTC. Complete variable domain (other parts from reference TRBV28 and TRBJ2-1): DVKVTQSSRYLVKRTGEKVFLECVQDMDHENMFWYRQDPGLGLRLIYFSYDVKMKEKGDIPEGYSVSREKKERFSLILESASTNQTSMYLCATNSGGLGSYNEQFFGPGTRLTVL.

The rearrangement links TRBV6-1 to TRBJ2-7; D uncertain. The CDR3 is made up of 14 amino acids. Trimming cost V 5 bases and J 0 bases, with 11 bases left between them. CDR1 is MNHNS, CDR2 SASEGT, per germline. CDR3 sequence (DNA): TGTGCCAGCAGTTCGGTACAAAGCTCCTACGAGCAGTACTTC. Its protein is CASSSVQSSYEQYF.

This clonotype was observed many times. This sequence joins TRBV7-9 and TRBJ2-7; possibly TRBD2 for D (5 bases). Germline lookup yields CDR1 SEHNR and CDR2 FQNEAQ (reference sequence). The CDR3 runs 14 residues. V dropped 0 bases and J dropped 5 bases, with 11 bases sitting between them. The CDR3 DNA is TGTGCCAGCAGCTTAGCTGGGAGTTCGGACGAGCAGTACTTC. It is translated as CASSLAGSSDEQYF. Filled out from reference TRBV7-9 and TRBJ2-7, the complete variable domain reads DTGVSQNPRHKITKRGQNVTFRCDPISEHNRLYWYRQTLGQGPEFLTYFQNEAQLEKSRLLSDRFSAERPKGSFSTLEIQRTEQGDSAMYLCASSLAGSSDEQYFGPGTRLTVT.

There are a few counts of this clonotype. V is TRBV28 and J is TRBJ2-7, with 8 bases matching TRBD2. Germline loops: CDR1 MDHEN, CDR2 SYDVKM. V shed 5 bases, J shed 2 bases, and the junction held 8 bases outside the gene matches. The CDR3 length is 15 residues. The CDR3 loop reads CASSPASGYTYEQYF. The CDR3 nucleotides read TGTGCCAGCAGTCCCGCTAGCGGGTACACCTACGAGCAGTACTTC.

This clonotype was seen a handful of times. This CDR3 reads CASSQVQAFSGTDTQYF. The DNA of the CDR3 is TGCGCCAGCAGCCAAGTCCAGGCCTTCTCCGGTACAGATACGCAGTATTTT. The chain is built from TRBV4-1 and TRBJ2-3, with D hard to call. The germline V gene has CDR1 MGHRA and CDR2 YSYEKL. The CDR3 is 17 residues long. The V end lost 1 base, the J end lost 3 bases, and 17 bases lay between the germline ends.

This clonotype appeared many times. The V and J genes are TRBV7-3 and TRBJ1-1; 7 nucleotides align to TRBD1. Germline V gene data show CDR1 as SGHTA and CDR2 as FQGTGA. The J segment lost 1 base and the V segment lost 4 bases, leaving 3 bases of the junction unmatched. The length of the CDR3 is 14 residues. The CDR3 DNA follows: TGTGCCAGCAGCTCTCAGGGGGGGAACACTGAAGCTTTCTTT. Its protein product is CASSSQGGNTEAFF. Based on the CDR3 plus reference TRBV7-3 and TRBJ1-1, the full variable domain is GAGVSQTPSNKVTEKGKYVELRCDPISGHTALYWYRQSLGQGPEFLIYFQGTGAADDSGLPNDRFFAVRPEGSVSTLKIQRTERGDSAVYLCASSSQGGNTEAFFGQGTRLTVV.

The gene calls are TRBV10-3 and TRBJ2-1; 16 bases agree with TRBD2. Per the germline V gene, CDR1 is ENHRY and CDR2 is SYGVKD. V dropped 0 bases and J dropped 6; count of bases not matched to a gene: 2. The CDR3 is 17 amino acids. The chain's CDR3 is CAISESGTSGRANEQFF. The DNA for the CDR3 is TGTGCCATCAGTGAGTCAGGGACTAGCGGGAGGGCCAATGAGCAGTTCTTC.

The J gene is TRBJ1-1, the V gene TRBV7-9; possible D gene TRBD1, 6 bases. CDR1 and CDR2 from the germline V gene are SEHNR and FQNEAQ (reference sequence). This CDR3 is built from 15 residues. Trimming stripped 3 bases from V and 3 bases from J, with 14 bases between. This CDR3 reads CASSFRGARDTEAFF. Written as DNA, the CDR3 is TGTGCCAGCAGCTTTAGGGGGGCCAGGGACACTGAAGCTTTCTTT.

This clonotype was seen only a few times. The J gene is TRBJ1-2, the V gene TRBV5-1; tentatively, D is TRBD1 (5 bases). In germline, CDR1 is SGHRS, CDR2 YFSETQ. The CDR3 spans 14 residues. V dropped 4 bases and J dropped 7 bases, with 17 bases sitting between them. The DNA for the CDR3 is TGCGCCAGCAGCAATAGCGTAGGGGCGCTTGGCTACACCTTC. Its translation: CASSNSVGALGYTF.

The chain is built from TRBV24-1 and TRBJ2-1; D is possibly TRBD2 (6 bases). CDR3 length: 14 amino acids. Trimming removed 6 bases from V and 4 bases from J, with 12 bases in between. CDR1 KGHDR and CDR2 SFDVKD come from the germline V gene. The CDR3 reads CATSPLGGYNEQFF. CDR3 bases: TGTGCCACCAGTCCCCTCGGGGGTTACAATGAGCAGTTCTTC.

This clonotype has ten or more counts. The chain has TRBV11-1 and TRBJ2-3; 9 nucleotides align to TRBD1. J gave up 2 bases and V 5 bases, and 5 bases lay outside the gene matches. Per the germline V gene, CDR1 is SGHAT and CDR2 is FQDESV (reference sequence). The CDR3 totals 15 residues. This CDR3 reads CASSTTGGYTDTQYF. CDR3 DNA sequence: TGTGCCAGCAGCACTACAGGGGGCTACACAGATACGCAGTATTTT.

This clonotype has a count of ten or more. The chain links TRBV15 to TRBJ2-7; possible D gene TRBD1, 6 bases. The CDR3 extends over 15 amino acids. The V end was cut by 2 bases, the J end by 0 bases, with 11 bases between. The germline V gene encodes CDR1 LNHNV and CDR2 YYDKDF (reference sequence). CDR3 sequence: CATSRLRTDSYEQYF. Here the CDR3 DNA reads TGTGCCACCAGCAGATTGCGGACAGACTCCTACGAGCAGTACTTC.

This clonotype was seen at least ten times. The chain links TRBV28 to TRBJ1-5; D unresolved. Trimming removed 2 bases at V and 5 bases at J, with 10 bases between. CDR3 size: 14 residues. Germline V gene data show CDR1 as MDHEN and CDR2 as SYDVKM. CDR3 DNA: TGTGCCAGCAGTTTAATTACAGTCTATCAGCCCCAGCATTTT. This codes for CASSLITVYQPQHF.

This clonotype has at least ten counts. The chain has TRBV7-8 and TRBJ2-7; D perhaps matches TRBD1 (6 bases). Between the trimmed V and J ends, which lost 4 bases and 3 bases, there was a span of 10 bases. The CDR3 has 13 amino acids. Germline loops: CDR1 SGHVS, CDR2 FQNEAQ. The CDR3 spells CASSSTGFYEQYF. DNA of the CDR3: TGTGCCAGCAGCTCGACAGGCTTCTACGAGCAGTACTTC.